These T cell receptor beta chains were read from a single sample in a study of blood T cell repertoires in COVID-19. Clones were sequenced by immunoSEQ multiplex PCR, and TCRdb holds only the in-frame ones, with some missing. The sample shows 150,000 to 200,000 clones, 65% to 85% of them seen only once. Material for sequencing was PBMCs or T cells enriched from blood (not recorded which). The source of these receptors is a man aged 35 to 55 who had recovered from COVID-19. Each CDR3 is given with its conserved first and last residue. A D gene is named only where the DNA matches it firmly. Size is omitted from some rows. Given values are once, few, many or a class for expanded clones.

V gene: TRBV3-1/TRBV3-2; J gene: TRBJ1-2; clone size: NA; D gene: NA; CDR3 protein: CASSPRASGDYGYTF; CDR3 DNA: TGTGCCAGCAGCCCGCGGGCGTCTGGGGACTATGGCTACACCTTC
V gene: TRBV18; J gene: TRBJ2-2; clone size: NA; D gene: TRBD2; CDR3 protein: CASSPLSPWGAGATGELFF; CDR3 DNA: TGTGCCAGCTCACCATTGTCGCCTTGGGGAGCGGGGGCCACCGGGGAGCTGTTTTTT
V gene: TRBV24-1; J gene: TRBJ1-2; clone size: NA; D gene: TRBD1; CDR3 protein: CATSDPTGGNYGYTF; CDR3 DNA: TGTGCCACCAGTGATCCCACAGGGGGCAACTATGGCTACACCTTC
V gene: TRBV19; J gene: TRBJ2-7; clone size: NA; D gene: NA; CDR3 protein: CASSNQGSEQYF; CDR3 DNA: TGTGCCAGTAGTAACCAGGGGTCCGAGCAGTACTTC
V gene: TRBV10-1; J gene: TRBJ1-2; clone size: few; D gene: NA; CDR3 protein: CASSPGDYGYTF; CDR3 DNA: TGCGCCAGCAGTCCAGGCGACTATGGCTACACCTTC
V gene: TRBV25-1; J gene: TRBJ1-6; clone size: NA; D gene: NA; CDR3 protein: CASSTTVGNSPLHF; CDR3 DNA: TGTGCCAGCAGCACGACAGTGGGGAATTCACCCCTCCACTTT
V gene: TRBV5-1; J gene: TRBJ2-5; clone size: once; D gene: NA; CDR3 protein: CASSLERSGRGETQYF; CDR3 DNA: TGCGCCAGCAGCCTAGAGAGAAGCGGTAGAGGAGAGACCCAGTACTTC
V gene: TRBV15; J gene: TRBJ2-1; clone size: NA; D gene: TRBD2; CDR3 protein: CATSRDRTSDEQFF; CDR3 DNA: TGTGCCACCAGCAGAGATAGGACTAGCGATGAGCAGTTCTTC
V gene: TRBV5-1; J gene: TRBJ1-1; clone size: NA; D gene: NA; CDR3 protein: CASSLVGGVNTEAFF; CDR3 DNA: TGCGCCAGCAGCTTGGTTGGAGGGGTGAACACTGAAGCTTTCTTT
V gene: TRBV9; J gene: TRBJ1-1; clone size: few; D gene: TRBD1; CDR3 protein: CASSTTGASGPPSF; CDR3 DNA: TGTGCCAGCAGCACGACAGGGGCATCTGGCCCTCCGTCCTTT
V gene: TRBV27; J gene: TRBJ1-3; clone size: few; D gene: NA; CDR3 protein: CASSFSGPGNTIYF; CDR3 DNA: TGTGCCAGCAGTTTCTCGGGTCCCGGAAACACCATATATTTT
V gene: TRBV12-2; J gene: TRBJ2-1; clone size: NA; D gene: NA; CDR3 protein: CASRLGYRDRATYNEQFF; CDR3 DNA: TGTGCAAGTCGCTTAGGTTACCGGGACAGGGCAACCTACAATGAGCAGTTCTTC
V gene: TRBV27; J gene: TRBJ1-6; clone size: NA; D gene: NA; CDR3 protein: CASRRRDSPLHF; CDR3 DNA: TGTGCCAGTAGAAGGAGGGATTCACCCCTCCACTTT
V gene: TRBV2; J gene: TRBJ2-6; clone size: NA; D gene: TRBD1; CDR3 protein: CASTRSGGVSGANVLTF; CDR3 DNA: TGTGCCAGCACCCGGTCAGGGGGCGTCTCTGGGGCCAACGTCCTGACTTTC
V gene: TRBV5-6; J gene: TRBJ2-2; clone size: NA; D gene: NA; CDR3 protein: CASSGLGASNTGELFF; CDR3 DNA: TGTGCCAGCAGCGGGCTGGGGGCCTCGAACACCGGGGAGCTGTTTTTT